One TCR beta chain is described in this entry. The data derive from a study of blood T cell repertoires in COVID-19. Overall study context: Acute and convalescent COVID-19 samples came from the United States, Italy and Spain.

Seattle cases were enrolled at active infection and followed longitudinally. In the study's own analysis: The assay estimated nucleated cells by amplifying reference gene primers. This table comes from immunoSEQ multiplex PCR, and its TCRdb copy is limited to in-frame clones, with some not included. For V, J and clone size, that table is used; D and trimming come from the DNA. Seen here are more than 65,000 clones, 83% observed once, and the top ten hold 6.5% to 7.5%. This clonotype was obtained from a man aged 25 to 45 with COVID-19, enrolled during active disease. What was sequenced was peripheral blood.

The CDR3 spells CASSLYTASRWEQFF. CDR3 nucleotide sequence: TGTGCCAGCAGTTTATATACGGCTAGCCGGTGGGAGCAGTTCTTC. This rearrangement joins TRBV27 to TRBJ2-1, with TRBD2 as a possible D gene (5 bases). Germline V gives CDR1 MNHEY, CDR2 SMNVEV (reference sequence). The CDR3 is 15 amino acids. The V end lost 1 base, the J end lost 10 bases, and 17 bases lay between the germline ends.